The clone carrying this T cell receptor (beta chain) occurred many times. Its cognate antigen is unknown. At one end, the junction sequence differs from germline, possibly due to a read error. Germline lookup yields CDR1 SSHAT and CDR2 FNYEAQ (reference sequence). The length of the CDR3 is 17 residues. These data originate in a study of neurological immune-mediated disorders. Whole-study findings and limits: HTLV-1-associated myelopathy displayed the greatest TCR clonal expansion, and multiple sclerosis exhibited the smallest, lower than that of healthy controls. None of the CDR3 amino acid sequences found in expanded clones was shared across subjects. This suggests that the TCR-beta repertoires were private in all groups.

A 10-nucleotide random UMI tagged transcripts in template-switch 5'RACE cDNA synthesis. TCRdb passed the 5' RACE reads through MiXCR, listing each CDR3 protein once. Among 45,000 to 65,000 distinct CDR3 sequences listed, roughly 4.6% were seen once. The study built unsorted libraries from 2 million PBMCs kept at -80 C. The clonotype comes from a man aged 50 to 60 with multiple sclerosis. The V call is TRBV7-7, the J call TRBJ2-4; maybe TRBD2 (5 bases). Material for sequencing was PBMCs. This chain's CDR3 is CASSLGWRARGKNIQYF. Written as DNA, the CDR3 is TGTGCTAGCAGCTTAGGGTGGCGCGCCCGGGGCAAAAACATTCAGTACTTC. Full variable domain (missing parts from reference TRBV7-7 and TRBJ2-4): GAGVSQSPRYKVTKRGQDVTLRCDPISSHATLYWYQQALGQGPEFLTYFNYEAQPDKSGLPSDRFSAERPEGSISTLTIQRTEQRDSAMYRCASSLGWRARGKNIQYFGAGTRLSVL.